Each of the 25 T cell receptor beta chains below was sequenced from the same sample in a study of OX40 agonist ivuxolimab in advanced cancers. The protocol was immunoSEQ multiplex PCR, while the TCRdb copy is restricted to in-frame clones and leaves out a portion. The sample shows around 110,000 clones, just over 90% of them seen only once. The specimen comprised CD4+ or CD8+ T cells sorted from blood, sampled in a trial of the OX40 agonist ivuxolimab. These receptors were taken from an adult with an advanced solid tumor such as melanoma, head and neck, liver or kidney cancer.

The chain joins TRBV18 to TRBJ2-7; the match to TRBD2 covers 7 bases. Per germline, CDR1 KGHSH and CDR2 LQKENI. V gave up 0 bases and J gave up 0 bases; unmatched junction bases: 8. CDR3 length: 17 residues. The CDR3 DNA follows: TGTGCCAGCTCACCACCTTTGGGGGGGATGAGCTCCTACGAGCAGTACTTC. Residues: CASSPPLGGMSSYEQYF.

V usage is TRBV5-5 and J usage is TRBJ2-2; 7 nucleotides line up with TRBD2. Germline V CDR1 and CDR2: SGHKS, YYEKEE (reference sequence). J lost 5 bases, V lost 5 bases, and 12 bases had no gene match. CDR3 length: 16 residues. The CDR3 DNA reads as TGTGCCAGCAGTCTACTTAACGTGGGAGGGACCGGGGAGCTGTTTTTT. It encodes CASSLLNVGGTGELFF.

The CDR3 DNA reads as TGTGCCAGCGAGAGACAGGGCCCCGGGGAGCTGTTTTTT. Translating gives CASERQGPGELFF. This chain connects TRBV2 to TRBJ2-2, with 7 bases matching TRBD1. This CDR3 contains 13 residues. From germline, CDR1 is SNHLY and CDR2 FYNNEI. The V segment lost 8 bases and the J segment 6 bases; nucleotides outside the gene matches: 6.

The rearrangement uses TRBV11-2 and TRBJ2-6; D is uncertain. The CDR3 has 17 amino acids. Germline lookup yields CDR1 SGHAT and CDR2 FQNNGV. Trimming took 2 bases from V and 0 from J, leaving 11 bases between them. Here the CDR3 reads CASSLLAESSGANVLTF. The CDR3 bases are TGTGCCAGCAGCTTATTGGCGGAGAGCTCTGGGGCCAACGTCCTGACTTTC.

This clone was detected only once. Other DNA sequences within the sample encode an identical CDR3. The chain has TRBV11-2 and TRBJ2-2; no firm D call. CDR1 is SGHAT, CDR2 FQNNGV, per germline. V shed 1 base and J shed 1 base, with 4 bases lying between them. CDR3 length: 14 residues. In DNA, the CDR3 is TGTGCCAGCAGCTTAGGCGGGAACACCGGGGAGCTGTTTTTT. Amino acids: CASSLGGNTGELFF.

The chain carries TRBV11-2 and TRBJ2-7, with TRBD2 identical over 7 bases. CDR1 is SGHAT, CDR2 FQNNGV, per germline. The CDR3 totals 15 residues. After removal of 5 bases from V and 6 bases from J, the junction contained 13 bases not matched to a gene. CDR3 loop: CASSLGSGSFFEQYF. The CDR3 region has the DNA TGTGCCAGCAGCCTAGGTAGCGGGTCCTTTTTCGAGCAGTACTTC.

V gene TRBV27 combines with J gene TRBJ2-6; weak D call: TRBD1 (6 bases). The CDR3 contains 16 residues. Germline V lookup: CDR1 MNHEY, CDR2 SMNVEV (reference sequence). Trimming stripped 3 bases from V and 0 bases from J, with 9 bases between. CDR3 bases: TGTGCCAGCAGTTTCGGGACAACCTCTGGGGCCAACGTCCTGACTTTC. This encodes CASSFGTTSGANVLTF.

The chain uses TRBV5-4 and TRBJ1-3; 9 bases agree with TRBD1. Germline loops: CDR1 SGHNT, CDR2 YYREEE (reference sequence). V lost 0 bases, J lost 4 bases, and 2 bases stayed unmatched. CDR3 length equals 15 residues. The CDR3 nucleotides are TGTGCCAGCAGCTTGGGGGACAGGGTCGGAAACACCATATATTTT. Encoded protein: CASSLGDRVGNTIYF.

V gene TRBV19 combines with J gene TRBJ1-6; TRBD1 matches 8 bases. The CDR3 is 17 residues long. The germline V gene encodes CDR1 LNHDA and CDR2 SQIVND (reference sequence). V dropped 4 bases and J dropped 5; count of bases not matched to a gene: 10. The CDR3: CASSTRPGTGHNSPLHF. The CDR3 bases are TGTGCCAGTAGTACGCGACCCGGGACAGGTCATAATTCACCCCTCCACTTT.

Regarding this clone: The same CDR3 arises from other DNA sequences in this sample as well. This chain links TRBV9 with TRBJ2-7; TRBD1 is a possible D gene (6 bases). The germline gives CDR1 SGDLS, CDR2 YYNGEE. V was shortened by 0 bases and J by 2 bases, with 12 bases between the two germline ends. The CDR3 runs 15 residues. CDR3 protein: CASSVGGGQTYEQYF. The CDR3 DNA follows: TGTGCCAGCAGCGTAGGAGGGGGTCAAACCTACGAGCAGTACTTC.

V usage is TRBV19 and J usage is TRBJ1-5; 9 nucleotides match TRBD1. Germline CDR1 is LNHDA and CDR2 is SQIVND (reference sequence). The CDR3 is made up of 15 amino acids. V was clipped by 5 bases and J by 6 bases; unmatched bases: 8. The CDR3 region has the DNA TGTGCCAGTAGTCCCGGCGGACAGGGGAGTCAGCCCCAGCATTTT. It translates to CASSPGGQGSQPQHF.

The V gene is TRBV27, the J gene TRBJ1-1; D perhaps matches TRBD1 (5 bases). CDR3 length equals 13 residues. With 3 bases removed from V and 8 bases from J, the gap between germline ends came to 13 bases. From germline, CDR1 is MNHEY and CDR2 SMNVEV (reference sequence). The CDR3 sequence is CASSFWAGLEAFF. The CDR3 nucleotides read TGTGCCAGCAGTTTTTGGGCAGGGTTAGAAGCTTTCTTT.

The chain employs TRBV11-3 and TRBJ2-1; possible D gene TRBD2, 6 bases. Germline V gene sequence: CDR1 SGHNT, CDR2 YENEEA. The CDR3 sequence is 16 residues long. The V and J ends lost 0 bases and 6 bases respectively, with 15 bases between them. The CDR3 region has the DNA TGTGCCAGCAGCTTAGAGGGGTGGACTACCTCCAATGAGCAGTTCTTC. It encodes CASSLEGWTTSNEQFF.

V is TRBV11-2 and J is TRBJ2-5; 9 nucleotides align to TRBD2. V trimming: 3 bases; J trimming: 5 bases; junction bases outside the gene matches: 4. The CDR3 length is 14 residues. The germline V gene has CDR1 SGHAT and CDR2 FQNNGV. In DNA, the CDR3 is TGTGCCAGCAGCTTGGCGGGGGGGCCGGAGACCCAGTACTTC. This sequence encodes CASSLAGGPETQYF.

This chain uses TRBV9 with TRBJ2-5, with 8 bases aligning to TRBD2. J gave up 5 bases and V 4 bases, and 16 bases lay outside the gene matches. In germline, CDR1 is SGDLS, CDR2 YYNGEE. This CDR3 has 17 residues. CDR3 sequence reads: CASSLTLTGRGEETQYF. Written as DNA, the CDR3 is TGTGCCAGCAGCCTCACACTTACAGGGCGGGGGGAGGAGACCCAGTACTTC.

For the CDR3, the DNA is TGTGCCAGCAGTTACTCCCCTGGCTGGACCCAGTACTTC. Residues: CASSYSPGWTQYF. The chain joins TRBV6-5 to TRBJ2-5; no firm D call. Per the germline V gene, CDR1 is MNHEY and CDR2 is SVGAGI. V lost 0 bases, J lost 7 bases, and 9 bases lay in between. This CDR3 comprises 13 residues.

This chain links TRBV7-9 with TRBJ1-5; tentative D call: TRBD1 (5 bases). The CDR3 runs to 15 residues. V gave up 5 bases and J gave up 3 bases, with 14 bases separating them. The V gene's germline CDR1 is SEHNR and CDR2 FQNEAQ (reference sequence). CDR3 in DNA: TGTGCCAGCAGCCCCAGTGGGGGGAACAATCAGCCCCAGCATTTT. Translated, it gives CASSPSGGNNQPQHF.

The chain couples TRBV19 to TRBJ2-4; TRBD2 aligns across 10 bases. The germline V gene encodes CDR1 LNHDA and CDR2 SQIVND (reference sequence). V lost 0 bases and J lost 0; bases outside the gene matches: 14. The CDR3 is 21 amino acids. The CDR3 sequence is CASSIDSLAGAAPLAKNIQYF. CDR3 DNA: TGTGCCAGTAGTATAGACTCCCTAGCGGGGGCGGCACCACTAGCCAAAAACATTCAGTACTTC.

This clone was detected once. This chain joins TRBV2 and TRBJ2-2; D unresolved. Trimming pared 6 bases from V and 6 bases from J, leaving 11 bases between. This CDR3 has 13 amino acids. The germline CDR1 and CDR2 sequences are SNHLY and FYNNEI. The DNA of the CDR3 is TGTGCCAGCAGCCTGGGATGGGCCGGGGAGCTGTTTTTT. Residues: CASSLGWAGELFF.

The rearrangement joins TRBV27 to TRBJ2-5, with D hard to call. Trimming took 8 bases from V and 3 from J, leaving 13 bases between them. The CDR3 has 13 amino acids. Germline V gives CDR1 MNHEY, CDR2 SMNVEV (reference sequence). CDR3 nucleotide sequence: TGTGCCAGCGGCCTAAGGTCAAAAGAGACCCAGTACTTC. It encodes CASGLRSKETQYF.

The rearrangement links TRBV30 to TRBJ1-2, with TRBD1 as a possible D gene (6 bases). The CDR3 totals 12 residues. V dropped 0 bases and J dropped 11 bases, with 13 bases sitting between them. Germline CDR1 and CDR2: GTSNPN and SVGIG (reference sequence). The CDR3 is CAWSVNRARYTF. The DNA of the CDR3 is TGTGCCTGGAGTGTAAACAGGGCGAGATACACCTTC.

This CDR3 reads CASSGGANPRNYGYTF. CDR3 nucleotides: TGTGCCAGCAGCGGAGGGGCTAACCCTCGAAACTATGGCTACACCTTC. This sequence joins TRBV9 and TRBJ1-2, with a tentative D call TRBD1 (5 bases). This CDR3 is 16 amino acids long. CDR1 is SGDLS, CDR2 YYNGEE, per germline. V lost 3 bases, J lost 2 bases, and 17 bases lay in between. The full variable domain, rest sourced from reference TRBV9 and TRBJ1-2, is DSGVTQTPKHLITATGQRVTLRCSPRSGDLSVYWYQQSLDQGLQFLIQYYNGEERAKGNILERFSAQQFPDLHSELNLSSLELGDSALYFCASSGGANPRNYGYTFGSGTRLTVV.

The V gene is TRBV9, the J gene TRBJ2-3; tentative D call: TRBD2 (6 bases). Germline CDR1 and CDR2: SGDLS and YYNGEE. The length of the CDR3 is 16 residues. The V end was cut by 2 bases, the J end by 2 bases, with 15 bases between. The CDR3 spells CASSVQSGLFTDTQYF. CDR3 DNA sequence: TGTGCCAGCAGCGTTCAGTCGGGACTTTTCACAGATACGCAGTATTTT.

This rearrangement joins TRBV25-1 to TRBJ2-3; no firm D call. The germline gives CDR1 MGHDK, CDR2 SYGVNS. Trimming removed 6 bases from V and 2 bases from J, with 9 bases in between. The CDR3 sequence is 13 residues long. Here the CDR3 DNA reads TGTGCCAGCAGGAGACAAGTCACAGATACGCAGTATTTT. Protein: CASRRQVTDTQYF. Using reference TRBV25-1 and TRBJ2-3 for the parts outside the CDR3, the full variable domain is EADIYQTPRYLVIGTGKKITLECSQTMGHDKMYWYQQDPGMELHLIHYSYGVNSTEKGDLSSESTVSRIRTEHFPLTLESARPSHTSQYLCASRRQVTDTQYFGPGTRLTVL.

This rearrangement joins TRBV7-2 to TRBJ1-5, with TRBD1 identical over 7 bases. V was pared by 1 base and J by 5 bases, with 5 bases of the junction left unmatched. The germline gives CDR1 SGHTA, CDR2 FQGNSA. The CDR3 is 15 residues long. In nucleotides, the CDR3 is TGTGCCAGCAGCTTAGTGGGGGACAGCGATCAGCCCCAGCATTTT. Residues: CASSLVGDSDQPQHF.